Listed below are T cell receptor beta chains from one sample, sequenced in a study of shared T cell receptors in the human thymus. Generated by immunoSEQ multiplex PCR, the TCRdb table keeps only in-frame clones and is missing some. In the table there are some 660,000 clones, 70% to 90% of which are singletons. Another study also made use of these data, one on human thymus T cells.

Sequenced input: thymocytes. These receptors all stem from a boy under three years old with a congenital heart defect. Each CDR3 is given with its conserved first and last residue. D genes are given only for firm matches. Clone size is given for some rows only: seen once, a few or many times, or a class if the clone is expanded.

v_gene: TRBV14
abundance: .
j_gene: TRBJ1-4
d_gene: .
CDR3aa: CASSPRGGEEKLFF
CDR3nt: TGTGCCAGCAGCCCTCGCGGGGGCGAAGAAAAACTGTTTTTT

v_gene: TRBV19
abundance: few
j_gene: TRBJ2-7
d_gene: TRBD1
CDR3aa: CASSMGQDLDEQYF
CDR3nt: TGTGCCAGTAGTATGGGACAGGACCTAGACGAGCAGTACTTC

v_gene: TRBV11-2
abundance: .
j_gene: TRBJ1-6
d_gene: .
CDR3aa: CASSLAGIEFGSPLHF
CDR3nt: TGTGCCAGCAGCTTAGCAGGGATCGAATTTGGGTCACCCCTCCACTTT

v_gene: TRBV6-6
abundance: .
j_gene: TRBJ2-3
d_gene: .
CDR3aa: CASSYSEEGDTQYF
CDR3nt: TGTGCCAGCAGTTACTCAGAAGAGGGAGATACGCAGTATTTT

v_gene: TRBV5-1
abundance: .
j_gene: TRBJ2-1
d_gene: TRBD2
CDR3aa: CASSFPLAGVSPYNEQFF
CDR3nt: TGCGCCAGCAGCTTTCCCCTAGCGGGAGTCTCCCCCTACAATGAGCAGTTCTTC

v_gene: TRBV20-1
abundance: .
j_gene: TRBJ2-1
d_gene: TRBD2
CDR3aa: CSKKRESEFF
CDR3nt: TGCAGCAAAAAGCGGGAATCTGAGTTCTTC

v_gene: TRBV4-3
abundance: .
j_gene: TRBJ2-1
d_gene: TRBD1
CDR3aa: CASSQEDQGAYNEQFF
CDR3nt: TGCGCCAGCAGCCAAGAGGACCAGGGGGCTTACAATGAGCAGTTCTTC

v_gene: TRBV5-1
abundance: .
j_gene: TRBJ2-1
d_gene: TRBD1
CDR3aa: CASSPAQQGAIYNEQFF
CDR3nt: TGCGCCAGCAGTCCAGCCCAACAGGGGGCAATCTACAATGAGCAGTTCTTC

v_gene: TRBV6-5
abundance: .
j_gene: TRBJ2-2
d_gene: .
CDR3aa: CASSSLTGFTGELFF
CDR3nt: TGTGCCAGCAGCTCTCTGACAGGTTTCACCGGGGAGCTGTTTTTT

v_gene: TRBV14
abundance: .
j_gene: TRBJ1-2
d_gene: TRBD1
CDR3aa: CASSQGDRHYYGYTF
CDR3nt: TGTGCCAGCAGCCAAGGGGACAGGCATTACTATGGCTACACCTTC

v_gene: TRBV15
abundance: .
j_gene: TRBJ2-7
d_gene: TRBD2
CDR3aa: CATSPRWTSGIPPNYEQYF
CDR3nt: TGTGCCACCAGCCCCCGGTGGACTAGCGGGATCCCCCCTAACTACGAGCAGTACTTC

v_gene: TRBV19
abundance: .
j_gene: TRBJ1-1
d_gene: .
CDR3aa: CASSIKTRGKNTEAFF
CDR3nt: TGTGCCAGTAGTATTAAAACCAGGGGTAAAAACACTGAAGCTTTCTTT

v_gene: TRBV4-1
abundance: .
j_gene: TRBJ2-5
d_gene: TRBD1
CDR3aa: CASSRQGGPPREETQYF
CDR3nt: TGCGCCAGCAGTCGACAGGGGGGGCCTCCTAGAGAAGAGACCCAGTACTTC

v_gene: TRBV9
abundance: .
j_gene: TRBJ1-2
d_gene: .
CDR3aa: CASSVGTVSNYGYTF
CDR3nt: TGTGCCAGCAGCGTAGGGACAGTCTCTAACTATGGCTACACCTTC

v_gene: TRBV6-6
abundance: .
j_gene: TRBJ1-2
d_gene: .
CDR3aa: CATNGGGLHYGYTF
CDR3nt: TGTGCCACCAACGGGGGGGGCCTCCACTATGGCTACACCTTC

v_gene: TRBV6-5
abundance: .
j_gene: TRBJ1-5
d_gene: .
CDR3aa: CASSYLGGSGPQHF
CDR3nt: TGTGCCAGCAGTTACTTAGGGGGTTCAGGGCCCCAGCATTTT

v_gene: TRBV7-8
abundance: .
j_gene: TRBJ2-7
d_gene: .
CDR3aa: CASSALPDYSYEQYF
CDR3nt: TGTGCCAGCAGCGCCCTTCCCGACTATTCGTACGAGCAGTACTTC

v_gene: TRBV9
abundance: once
j_gene: TRBJ2-2
d_gene: TRBD2
CDR3aa: CASSPMRRGLAYNNTGELFF
CDR3nt: TGTGCCAGCAGCCCCATGAGGAGGGGACTAGCCTACAACAACACCGGGGAGCTGTTTTTT

v_gene: TRBV27
abundance: .
j_gene: TRBJ2-6
d_gene: .
CDR3aa: CASSRQGSGANVLTF
CDR3nt: TGTGCCAGCAGTCGCCAGGGCTCTGGGGCCAACGTCCTGACTTTC

v_gene: TRBV11-2
abundance: .
j_gene: TRBJ2-1
d_gene: .
CDR3aa: CASSLAPVISSYNEQFF
CDR3nt: TGTGCCAGCAGCTTAGCTCCTGTGATCAGCTCCTACAATGAGCAGTTCTTC

v_gene: TRBV4-1
abundance: once
j_gene: TRBJ2-1
d_gene: TRBD2
CDR3aa: CASSRLATDEQFF
CDR3nt: TGCGCCAGCAGTCGACTAGCGACGGATGAGCAGTTCTTC

v_gene: TRBV5-1
abundance: .
j_gene: TRBJ2-7
d_gene: .
CDR3aa: CASSPDVLRRLPQYF
CDR3nt: TGCGCCAGCAGCCCGGACGTTCTTAGGAGGTTGCCTCAGTACTTC

v_gene: TRBV4-2
abundance: .
j_gene: TRBJ1-2
d_gene: TRBD1
CDR3aa: CASSQVLSRDRGLDGYTF
CDR3nt: TGTGCCAGCAGCCAAGTCCTGTCCCGGGACAGGGGGCTCGACGGCTACACCTTC

v_gene: TRBV28
abundance: .
j_gene: TRBJ1-1
d_gene: TRBD1
CDR3aa: CASSSLWTGPLNTEAFF
CDR3nt: TGTGCCAGCAGTTCCCTTTGGACAGGGCCTTTGAACACTGAAGCTTTCTTT

v_gene: TRBV19
abundance: .
j_gene: TRBJ1-5
d_gene: .
CDR3aa: CASRREGFGNQPQHF
CDR3nt: TGTGCCAGTAGGCGTGAGGGTTTTGGCAATCAGCCCCAGCATTTT

v_gene: TRBV5-1
abundance: .
j_gene: TRBJ2-3
d_gene: .
CDR3aa: CASSLAADTQYF
CDR3nt: TGCGCCAGCAGCTTGGCGGCAGATACGCAGTATTTT